These 5 T cell receptor beta chains originate from one sample sequenced in a study of T cells in women clearing cervical HPV infection (dated by TCRdb to 2016 to 2019). Library preparation employed the immunoSEQ multiplex PCR assay. In its TCRdb copy, this immuneACCESS table keeps in-frame sequences only and misses some clones. Where compared with another copy, unresolved V genes explain less than half of these, and the others have no known cause. The data table for this sample lists roughly 42,000 clones. The top ten hold approximately 4.8% of the sample. Sample: blood buffy coat. The receptor set was obtained from a woman aged 18 to 75 with a cervical HPV16 infection that either progressed to CIN3+ or cleared (not recorded which).

Worth noting for this clone: The read terminates 3 residues before the CDR3 end, so the remaining end is supplied by the germline J gene. This chain links TRBV20-1 with TRBJ1-2; 8 positions agree with TRBD1. The CDR3 consists of 12 residues. The ends lost 6 bases at V and 7 bases at J; junction bases unmatched: 7. The germline gives CDR1 DFQATT, CDR2 SNEGSKA (reference sequence). CDR3 DNA, as far as it was read: TGCAGTGCCAGGAAGGACAGGGCTGGC. Amino acids: CSARKDRAG. The entire CDR3 sequence reads CSARKDRAGYTF.

With regard to this clone: Coverage ceases 3 residues before the CDR3 finishes, and the germline J gene fills in the end. V usage is TRBV18 and J usage is TRBJ2-5; 11 nucleotides agree with TRBD1. This CDR3 comprises 16 residues. CDR1 KGHSH and CDR2 LQKENI come from the germline V gene. V dropped 1 base and J dropped 5; count of bases not matched to a gene: 6. CDR3 DNA (partial): TGTGCCAGCTCACCACTTAGGACAGGGGGCAAGGAGACC. As protein: CASSPLRTGGKET. In full, the CDR3 reads CASSPLRTGGKETQYF.

Turning to this clone: The sequenced fragment ends 3 residues before the CDR3 boundary, so the rest is inferred from the germline J gene. The J gene is TRBJ1-6, the V gene TRBV30, with D hard to call. V shed 0 bases and J shed 5 bases, with 5 bases lying between them. Per the germline V gene, CDR1 is GTSNPN and CDR2 is SVGIG (reference sequence). The CDR3 runs to 13 residues. CDR3 DNA, as far as it was read: TGTGCCTGGAGTGTATCGGATAATTCACCC. Protein sequence: CAWSVSDNSP. The full CDR3 protein is CAWSVSDNSPLHF. Looking up the rest from reference TRBV30 and TRBJ1-6 gives the full variable domain: SQTIHQWPATLVQPVGSPLSLECTVEGTSNPNLYWYRQAAGRGLQLLFYSVGIGQISSEVPQNLSASRPQDRQFILSSKKLLLSDSGFYLCAWSVSDNSPLHFGNGTRLTVT.

Concerning this clone: The read ends 3 residues before the CDR3 terminus; that terminus is restored from the germline J gene. The rearrangement uses TRBV19 and TRBJ1-2; the match to TRBD1 covers 7 bases. Germline lookup yields CDR1 LNHDA and CDR2 SQIVND (reference sequence). CDR3 length: 15 residues. V shed 5 bases and J 1 base; nucleotides not matched to a gene: 7. The sequenced CDR3 bases are TGTGCCAGTAGTTCCAGACAGGGTGTTAACTATGGC. Its translation is CASSSRQGVNYG. The CDR3 reads in full as CASSSRQGVNYGYTF.

The DNA read from the CDR3 is TGTGCCAGCGGCTCCAGAATCTCTGGAAACACC. Translating gives CASGSRISGNT. The CDR3 in its entirety is CASGSRISGNTIYF. This chain uses TRBV14 with TRBJ1-3; D ambiguous. The read is 3 residues too short to cover the CDR3 end, so that end is filled in from the germline J gene. V was shortened by 8 bases and J by 0 bases, with 11 bases between the two germline ends. Germline-derived CDR1 and CDR2 are SGHDN and FVKESK. The CDR3 is made up of 14 amino acids.